These 32 T cell receptor beta chains originate from one sample sequenced in a study of blood T cells in healthy people across ages. Through a sample-barcoded 5' primer and a J-beta primer mix, a second PCR was run for roughly 7 to 12 cycles. TCRdb recomputed calls from the 5' RACE reads with MiXCR, one row per CDR3 protein. This sample has about 940,000 distinct CDR3 sequences, with roughly 50% found just once. Source material: blood. These receptors originate from a man in his thirties or forties in good health.

This clonotype was seen ten or more times. J is TRBJ1-2 and V is TRBV2; the match to TRBD1 covers 9 bases. The CDR3 length is 13 residues. The germline CDR1 and CDR2 sequences are SNHLY and FYNNEI. J lost 3 bases, V lost 4 bases, and 0 bases had no gene match. The CDR3, as DNA: TGTGCCAGCAGTGGACAGGGGGACTATGGCTACACCTTC. Its protein product is CASSGQGDYGYTF.

In its sample, this clonotype was seen a few times. The V gene is TRBV7-8, the J gene TRBJ1-5; D gene uncertain. The CDR3 consists of 16 residues. Trimming took 2 bases from V and 0 from J, leaving 11 bases between them. Germline V CDR1 and CDR2: SGHVS, FQNEAQ. This chain's CDR3 is CASSLQRANSNQPQHF. As DNA, the CDR3 is TGTGCCAGCAGCTTACAGCGAGCTAATAGCAATCAGCCCCAGCATTTT.

The chain links TRBV4-2 to TRBJ2-3; unclear D gene. V was shortened by 0 bases and J by 6 bases, with 13 bases between the two germline ends. The germline gives CDR1 LGHNA, CDR2 YNFKEQ. The CDR3 covers 15 residues. The CDR3 DNA follows: TGTGCCAGCAGCCAAGATCGCGCGAAAAGTGATACGCAGTATTTT. It translates to CASSQDRAKSDTQYF.

Details on this clonotype: At one end, the junction sequence differs from germline, possibly due to a read error. The chain combines TRBV28 with TRBJ1-3; 10 nucleotides agree with TRBD1. Germline V CDR1 and CDR2: MDHEN, SYDVKM. CDR3 length: 16 residues. The CDR3 protein is CASTQPGQGSGDTIYF. The CDR3 nucleotides read TGTGCCAGCACCCAGCCGGGACAGGGGTCTGGAGACACCATATATTTT.

As concerns this clonotype: At one boundary the junction diverges from the germline segment, which might be a read error. The gene calls are TRBV12-3 or TRBV12-4 and TRBJ1-1; 7 nucleotides align to TRBD1. CDR3 length equals 14 residues. The CDR3 loop is CASSVRTGNTEAFF. CDR3 nucleotide sequence: TGCGCCAGCAGTGTTCGGACAGGGAACACTGAAGCTTTCTTT.

This clonotype was found a few times. The gene calls are TRBV12-3 or TRBV12-4 and TRBJ2-3; TRBD2 matches at 8 bases. V was pared by 5 bases and J by 5 bases, with 6 bases of the junction left unmatched. The CDR3 consists of 14 residues. The CDR3 is CASSQGTSGDTQYF. The CDR3, as DNA: TGTGCCAGCAGTCAGGGGACTAGTGGAGATACGCAGTATTTT.

A few counts support this clonotype. The chain joins TRBV4-2 to TRBJ1-2, with D possibly TRBD1 on 5 matching bases. Deletions cut 7 bases from V and 0 bases from J, with 12 bases between. Germline V CDR1 and CDR2: LGHNA, YNFKEQ. This CDR3 spans 14 amino acids. The DNA for the CDR3 is TGTGCCAGCACCGGGACCGAAGCTAACTATGGCTACACCTTC. Protein product: CASTGTEANYGYTF.

V usage is TRBV7-9 and J usage is TRBJ1-5; D is undetermined. Germline values: CDR1 SEHNR, CDR2 FQNEAQ (reference sequence). CDR3 size: 11 residues. Trimming shortened V by 3 bases and J by 9 bases, and 6 bases separated the two germline ends. For the CDR3, the DNA is TGTGCCAGCAGCTTGAGCGGGCCCCAGCATTTT. Amino acids: CASSLSGPQHF.

The chain uses TRBV2 and TRBJ2-3, with D perhaps TRBD1 (5 bases). V lost 6 bases and J lost 2, with 15 bases in between. Looked up from germline, CDR1 is SNHLY and CDR2 is FYNNEI. The CDR3 is 15 residues long. The CDR3 nucleotides read TGTGCCAGCAGGCGACGACAGATAGACACAGATACGCAGTATTTT. This codes for CASRRRQIDTDTQYF.

CDR3 in DNA: TGCAGTGCTAGGGGGACGTCATTCCACGAGCAGTACTTC. Residues: CSARGTSFHEQYF. The J gene is TRBJ2-5, the V gene TRBV20-1; D could derive from TRBD1 or TRBD2 (5 bases each). The assigned J gene may be wrong: the sequence end matches TRBJ2-7 better. The germline gives CDR1 DFQATT, CDR2 SNEGSKA (reference sequence). This CDR3 is built from 13 residues.

There are a few counts of this clonotype. The V gene is TRBV6-6, the J gene TRBJ1-1, with a weak D call TRBD1 (5 bases). V lost 6 bases and J lost 7, with 9 bases in between. Germline V gene sequence: CDR1 MNHNY, CDR2 SVGAGI (reference sequence). This CDR3 has 11 amino acids. CDR3 protein: CASRLQDEAFF. CDR3 DNA: TGTGCCAGCAGACTACAGGATGAAGCTTTCTTT.

The CDR3 loop reads CASSYGGLKGTQYF. The CDR3 DNA is TGTGCCAGCAGTTACGGGGGCCTCAAAGGGACCCAGTACTTC. V usage is TRBV6-5 and J usage is TRBJ2-5; TRBD1 might be the D (6 bases). V lost 2 bases, J lost 7 bases, and 14 bases lay in between. Germline CDR1 reads MNHEY; CDR2 reads SVGAGI. This CDR3 spans 14 amino acids.

This clonotype was recorded many times. The rearrangement joins TRBV7-2 to TRBJ1-1, with 8 bases lining up with TRBD1. The CDR3 spans 15 residues. V lost 3 bases, J lost 6 bases, and 9 bases stayed unmatched. The germline V gene encodes CDR1 SGHTA and CDR2 FQGNSA. The CDR3 sequence is CASSFGQGRMAEAFF. The CDR3 nucleotides are TGTGCCAGCAGCTTCGGACAGGGAAGAATGGCTGAAGCTTTCTTT. The complete variable domain, with remaining parts taken from reference TRBV7-2 and TRBJ1-1, reads GAGVSQSPSNKVTEKGKDVELRCDPISGHTALYWYRQSLGQGLEFLIYFQGNSAPDKSGLPSDRFSAERTGGSVSTLTIQRTQQEDSAVYLCASSFGQGRMAEAFFGQGTRLTVV.

The CDR3 nucleotides are TGTGCCATCAAGCCCGGGACAGGCCTCGGGGAGACCCAGTACTTC. Residues: CAIKPGTGLGETQYF. The gene calls are TRBV10-3 and TRBJ2-5; TRBD1 aligns across 8 bases. V was clipped by 7 bases and J by 5 bases; unmatched bases: 12. CDR1 is ENHRY and CDR2 is SYGVKD in the germline V gene. The CDR3 totals 15 residues.

The chain recombines TRBV24-1 with TRBJ2-3; D may be TRBD2 (6 bases). Germline V CDR1 and CDR2: KGHDR, SFDVKD. The V and J ends lost 1 base and 2 bases respectively, with 15 bases between them. The CDR3 spans 17 residues. CDR3 bases: TGTGCCACCAGTGATTTTGGGCTAGCGCAGACCACAGATACGCAGTATTTT. The encoded protein is CATSDFGLAQTTDTQYF.

This clonotype has a single count. A read error may account for a junction end that differs from germline. This chain connects TRBV28 to TRBJ2-1, with D uncertain. In germline, CDR1 is MDHEN, CDR2 SYDVKM. The CDR3 length is 12 residues. CDR3 coding DNA: TGTGCCAGCAAAGCAGCCTACAATGGGCAGTTCTTC. Translation: CASKAAYNGQFF.

Note on this clonotype: The germline gene is not matched at one end of the junction; a read error may be the cause. The chain couples TRBV16 to TRBJ1-6; D is ambiguous. Germline V CDR1 and CDR2: KGHSY, FQNENV. CDR3 length: 14 residues. The CDR3 is CASNQSDLGSPLHF. CDR3 DNA: TGTGCCAGCAACCAATCAGATCTAGGGTCACCCCTCCACTTT.

The CDR3: CSAVGAGASVENQPQHF. The DNA of the CDR3 is TGCAGTGCCGTTGGGGCCGGGGCGTCTGTAGAAAATCAGCCCCAGCATTTT. The chain joins TRBV20-1 to TRBJ1-5, with D perhaps TRBD1 (5 bases). Germline lookup yields CDR1 DFQATT and CDR2 SNEGSKA (reference sequence). V lost 6 bases and J 4 bases, leaving 25 bases between the germline ends. This CDR3 has 17 amino acids.

This clonotype showed up just a few times. This chain connects TRBV6-5 to TRBJ2-7; 11 nucleotides match TRBD2. The CDR3 covers 15 residues. Trimming removed 0 bases from V and 4 bases from J; junction bases left unmatched: 2. Germline loops: CDR1 MNHEY, CDR2 SVGAGI. DNA for the CDR3: TGTGCCAGCAGTTACTCGGGACTAGCGGTTTACGAGCAGTACTTC. It translates to CASSYSGLAVYEQYF.

The chain uses TRBV9 and TRBJ1-1, with 7 positions matching TRBD1. The CDR3 runs 14 residues. Per germline, CDR1 SGDLS and CDR2 YYNGEE. Trimming at V came to 3 bases and at J to 5 bases, leaving 7 bases not matched to a gene. The CDR3 DNA reads as TGTGCCAGCAGCGAGGGATTACAGGGGACTGAAGCTTTCTTT. Its protein product is CASSEGLQGTEAFF.

The V call is TRBV10-3, the J call TRBJ2-4, with D perhaps matching TRBD1 (6 bases). Germline CDR1 is ENHRY and CDR2 is SYGVKD. This CDR3 has 16 residues. Trimming stripped 4 bases from V and 0 bases from J, with 13 bases between. This CDR3 reads CAISGGDRSAKNIQYF. The CDR3 nucleotides read TGTGCCATCAGTGGCGGCGACAGGTCAGCCAAAAACATTCAGTACTTC.

CDR3 sequence (DNA): TGTGCCAGCAGTGAATTGGCTGGGGTGGGCTCCTACGAGCAGTACTTC. Translated, it gives CASSELAGVGSYEQYF. The chain couples TRBV6-1 to TRBJ2-7, with D hard to call. Trimming stripped 2 bases from V and 0 bases from J, with 14 bases between. CDR1 and CDR2 (germline): MNHNS, SASEGT. CDR3 size: 16 residues.

This clonotype was seen repeatedly, ten times or more. The chain carries TRBV7-2 and TRBJ1-5; D unresolved. V shed 1 base and J shed 3 bases, with 1 base lying between them. Germline CDR1 is SGHTA and CDR2 is FQGNSA. The CDR3 spans 12 residues. DNA of the CDR3: TGTGCCAGCAGCTTAGACAATCAGCCCCAGCATTTT. Translation gives CASSLDNQPQHF.

As concerns this clonotype: It may be a read error: a sequence one base away is much more abundant. This chain joins TRBV7-7 and TRBJ2-7; the D gene could be TRBD1 or TRBD2 (5 bases each). The J call is uncertain, as TRBJ2-5 better fits the DNA end. This CDR3 has 15 residues. Germline V lookup: CDR1 SSHAT, CDR2 FNYEAQ (reference sequence). The CDR3 bases are TGTGCTAGCAGCTTATCAAGGACGGGGCAAGGGACCCAGTACTTC. Protein: CASSLSRTGQGTQYF.

This chain connects TRBV6-2 or TRBV6-3 to TRBJ2-1, with D tentatively TRBD1 (5 bases). From germline, CDR1 is MNHEY and CDR2 SVGEGT. With 5 bases removed from V and 2 bases from J, the gap between germline ends came to 19 bases. The length of the CDR3 is 17 residues. The CDR3 DNA reads as TGTGCCAGCAGTACCACCCAGGGTCCCCTAGCCTACAATGAGCAGTTCTTC. This encodes CASSTTQGPLAYNEQFF.

About this clonotype: A much larger clone is a single base away; this may be a read error. The CDR3 loop is CASSVTDRVSYNEQYF. The DNA for the CDR3 is TGTGCCAGCAGCGTTACTGACAGGGTCTCCTACAATGAGCAGTACTTC. The J gene is TRBJ2-1, the V gene TRBV9, with TRBD1 matching over 7 bases. The J call could be wrong; TRBJ2-7 is a better fit for the DNA end. The V gene's germline CDR1 is SGDLS and CDR2 YYNGEE. CDR3 length equals 16 residues.

This clonotype came up many times. This chain joins TRBV7-3 and TRBJ1-1, with a tentative D call TRBD1 (5 bases). Per germline, CDR1 SGHTA and CDR2 FQGTGA. V shed 5 bases and J shed 2 bases, with 9 bases lying between them. This CDR3 region has 13 residues. CDR3 loop: CASSRDFNTEAFF. CDR3 bases: TGTGCCAGCAGCCGGGACTTTAACACTGAAGCTTTCTTT.

This clonotype has only a few counts. The rearrangement joins TRBV20-1 to TRBJ1-4, with D unresolved. CDR1 and CDR2 from the germline V gene are DFQATT and SNEGSKA (reference sequence). V lost 1 base and J lost 1, with 1 base in between. The CDR3 covers 12 residues. The CDR3 is CSARVTNEKLFF. CDR3 in DNA: TGCAGTGCTAGAGTAACTAATGAAAAACTGTTTTTT.

The gene calls are TRBV18 and TRBJ2-7, with D perhaps matching TRBD1 or TRBD2 (5 bases each). Germline loops: CDR1 KGHSH, CDR2 LQKENI. The CDR3 length is 15 residues. The V and J ends lost 3 bases and 0 bases respectively, with 12 bases between them. CDR3 region: CASSPGPQSSYEQYF. The CDR3 DNA reads TGTGCCAGCTCACCGGGACCTCAGAGCTCCTACGAGCAGTACTTC.

This clonotype appeared a few times. The chain carries TRBV2 and TRBJ1-5, with 7 bases identical to TRBD1. Germline V CDR1 and CDR2: SNHLY, FYNNEI. Unmatched junction bases numbered 10, after V lost 4 bases and J lost 4 bases. The CDR3 totals 16 residues. CDR3 sequence: CASSVRAGGLNQPQHF. The DNA of the CDR3 is TGTGCCAGCAGTGTACGGGCAGGGGGATTAAATCAGCCCCAGCATTTT.

This clonotype was picked up a small number of times. The chain is built from TRBV7-2 and TRBJ2-7; D unresolved. The germline V gene has CDR1 SGHTA and CDR2 FQGNSA. Trimming took 4 bases from V and 1 from J, leaving 14 bases between them. This CDR3 is built from 15 residues. The CDR3 sequence: CASSYSFDGSYEQYF. In nucleotides, the CDR3 is TGTGCCAGCAGCTACTCCTTCGACGGTTCCTACGAGCAGTACTTC.

The V and J genes are TRBV3-1 and TRBJ2-3; possible D gene TRBD2, 6 bases. V was cut by 0 bases and J by 2 bases, with 12 bases left in between. Germline loops: CDR1 LGHDT, CDR2 YNNKEL (reference sequence). This CDR3 contains 16 residues. The CDR3 loop reads CASSQDFGGYTDTQYF. CDR3 coding DNA: TGTGCCAGCAGCCAAGATTTCGGGGGATACACAGATACGCAGTATTTT.